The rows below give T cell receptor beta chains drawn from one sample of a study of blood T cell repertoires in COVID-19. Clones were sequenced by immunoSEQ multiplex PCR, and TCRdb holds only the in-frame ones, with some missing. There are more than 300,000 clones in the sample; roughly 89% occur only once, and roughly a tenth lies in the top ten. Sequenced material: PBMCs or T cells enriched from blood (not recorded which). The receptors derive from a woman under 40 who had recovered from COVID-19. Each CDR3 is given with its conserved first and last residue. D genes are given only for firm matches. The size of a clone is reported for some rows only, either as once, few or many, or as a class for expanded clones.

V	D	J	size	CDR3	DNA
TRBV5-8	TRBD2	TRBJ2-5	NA	CASSPFGGRGETQYF	TGTGCCAGCAGCCCGTTCGGCGGGAGAGGGGAGACCCAGTACTTC
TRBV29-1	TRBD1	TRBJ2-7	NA	CSVLGQGSSYEQYF	TGCAGCGTTCTGGGACAGGGGAGCTCCTACGAGCAGTACTTC
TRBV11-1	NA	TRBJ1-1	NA	CASSRSENTEAFF	TGTGCCAGCAGCCGATCAGAGAACACTGAAGCTTTCTTT
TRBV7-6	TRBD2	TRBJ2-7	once	CASSLAYVSSGTYEQYF	TGTGCCAGCAGCTTAGCGTATGTGTCTAGCGGTACCTACGAGCAGTACTTC
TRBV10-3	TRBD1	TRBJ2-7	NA	CAISDPGQGYEQYF	TGTGCCATCAGTGATCCGGGACAGGGCTACGAGCAGTACTTC
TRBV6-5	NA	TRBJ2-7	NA	CASSQVEQGFYEQYF	TGTGCCAGCAGTCAGGTTGAACAGGGTTTCTACGAGCAGTACTTC
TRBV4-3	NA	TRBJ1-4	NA	CASSQELRGRSEKLFF	TGCGCCAGCAGCCAAGAACTCAGGGGTCGTAGTGAAAAACTGTTTTTT
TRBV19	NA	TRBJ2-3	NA	CASITPGDTDTQYF	TGTGCCAGTATTACCCCGGGGGACACAGATACGCAGTATTTT
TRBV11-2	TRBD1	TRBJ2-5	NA	CASSPRQGLEKETQYF	TGTGCCAGCAGCCCTCGACAGGGCCTAGAAAAAGAGACCCAGTACTTC
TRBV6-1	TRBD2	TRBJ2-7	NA	CASSEARGLAAYEQYF	TGTGCCAGCAGTGAAGCCCGGGGACTAGCGGCCTACGAGCAGTACTTC
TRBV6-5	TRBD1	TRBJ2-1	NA	CASSYGTGVNEQFF	TGTGCCAGCAGTTACGGGACAGGAGTTAATGAGCAGTTCTTC
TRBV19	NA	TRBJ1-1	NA	CASSMTGTEAFF	TGTGCCAGTAGTATGACGGGCACTGAAGCTTTCTTT
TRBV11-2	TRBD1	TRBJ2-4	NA	CASSRPRDRENIQYF	TGTGCCAGCAGCCGCCCCCGGGACAGGGAAAACATTCAGTACTTC
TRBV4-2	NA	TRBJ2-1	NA	CASSQVGRATYNEQFF	TGTGCCAGCAGCCAAGTAGGGCGGGCAACCTACAATGAGCAGTTCTTC
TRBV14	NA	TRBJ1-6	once	CASSLRGDIYNSPLHF	TGTGCCAGCAGCCTCCGGGGGGACATCTATAATTCACCCCTCCACTTT
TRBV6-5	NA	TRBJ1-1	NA	CASSYWGGSTEAFF	TGTGCCAGCAGTTACTGGGGGGGAAGCACTGAAGCTTTCTTT
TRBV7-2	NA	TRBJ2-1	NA	CASSLVWDPRGLFEQFF	TGTGCCAGCAGCTTAGTCTGGGACCCCAGGGGTTTGTTTGAGCAGTTCTTC
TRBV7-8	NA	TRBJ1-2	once	CASSLLQGNLANYGYTF	TGTGCCAGCAGCTTATTACAGGGAAACTTAGCTAACTATGGCTACACCTTC
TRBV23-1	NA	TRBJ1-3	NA	CASSQRTVRGKGSGNTIYF	TGCGCCAGCAGTCAGAGGACAGTCAGGGGAAAGGGCTCTGGAAACACCATATATTTT
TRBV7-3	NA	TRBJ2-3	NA	CASSRTQEWADTQYF	TGTGCCAGCAGCCGGACTCAAGAATGGGCAGATACGCAGTATTTT
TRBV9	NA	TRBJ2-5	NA	CASSVGLAQLETQYF	TGTGCCAGCAGCGTCGGTCTAGCGCAGTTAGAGACCCAGTACTTC
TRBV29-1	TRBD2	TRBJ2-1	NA	CSVPGLAGRSYNEQFF	TGCAGCGTGCCGGGACTAGCGGGAAGATCCTACAATGAGCAGTTCTTC
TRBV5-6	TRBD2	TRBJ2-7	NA	CASSLGLAVNYEQYF	TGTGCCAGCAGCTTAGGACTAGCGGTTAACTACGAGCAGTACTTC
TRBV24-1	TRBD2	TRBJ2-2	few	CATSPGTMDGELFF	TGTGCCACCAGTCCCGGGACTATGGACGGGGAGCTGTTTTTT
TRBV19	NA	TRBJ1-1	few	CASSILNTEAFF	TGTGCCAGTAGTATCTTGAACACTGAAGCTTTCTTT
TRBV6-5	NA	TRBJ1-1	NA	CASRIQGWGTEAFF	TGTGCCAGCAGGATTCAGGGATGGGGCACTGAAGCTTTCTTT
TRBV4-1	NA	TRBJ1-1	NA	CASGETGQNTEAFF	TGCGCCAGCGGAGAGACGGGTCAGAACACTGAAGCTTTCTTT
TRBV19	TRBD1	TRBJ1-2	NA	CASSGQDNYGYTF	TGTGCCAGTAGCGGACAGGATAACTATGGCTACACCTTC
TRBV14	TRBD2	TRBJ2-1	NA	CASSLGGSSYNEQFF	TGTGCCAGCAGCCTCGGGGGGAGCTCCTACAATGAGCAGTTCTTC
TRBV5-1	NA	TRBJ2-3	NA	CASSLAATDTQYF	TGCGCCAGCAGCTTAGCGGCCACAGATACGCAGTATTTT
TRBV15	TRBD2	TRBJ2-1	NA	CATSRRHKTSGRRYNEQFF	TGTGCCACCAGCAGACGACACAAGACTAGCGGGAGGAGGTACAATGAGCAGTTCTTC
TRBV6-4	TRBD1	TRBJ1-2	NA	CASSVAGGLNYGYTF	TGTGCCAGCAGTGTCGCAGGGGGCTTAAACTATGGCTACACCTTC
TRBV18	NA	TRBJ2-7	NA	CASSPTLREGAHEQYF	TGTGCCAGCTCACCTACACTCCGGGAGGGGGCTCACGAGCAGTACTTC
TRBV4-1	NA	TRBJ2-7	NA	CASSQEGQGSYEQYF	TGCGCCAGCAGCCAAGAGGGGCAGGGATCCTACGAGCAGTACTTC
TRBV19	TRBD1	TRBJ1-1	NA	CASSWDSLNTEAFF	TGTGCCAGTAGTTGGGACAGCCTGAACACTGAAGCTTTCTTT
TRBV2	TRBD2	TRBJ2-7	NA	CASSEASSGRIGEQYF	TGTGCCAGCAGTGAAGCGTCTAGCGGGAGGATCGGCGAGCAGTACTTC
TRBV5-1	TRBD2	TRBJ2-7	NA	CASSPLPSGSYEQYF	TGCGCCAGCAGCCCTTTGCCTAGCGGGAGTTACGAGCAGTACTTC